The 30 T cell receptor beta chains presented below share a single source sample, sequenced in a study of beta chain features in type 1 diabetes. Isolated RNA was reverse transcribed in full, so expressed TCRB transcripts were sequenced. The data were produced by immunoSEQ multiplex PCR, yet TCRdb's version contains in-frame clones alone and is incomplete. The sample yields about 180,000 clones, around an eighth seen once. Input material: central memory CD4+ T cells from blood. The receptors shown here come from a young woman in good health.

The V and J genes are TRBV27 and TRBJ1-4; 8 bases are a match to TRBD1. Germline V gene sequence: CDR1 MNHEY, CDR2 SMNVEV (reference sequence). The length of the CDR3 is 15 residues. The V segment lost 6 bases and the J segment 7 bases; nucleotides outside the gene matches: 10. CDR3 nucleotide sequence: TGTGCCAGCAGATATCGCCCAACAGGGGGTGAAAAACTGTTTTTT. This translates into CASRYRPTGGEKLFF.

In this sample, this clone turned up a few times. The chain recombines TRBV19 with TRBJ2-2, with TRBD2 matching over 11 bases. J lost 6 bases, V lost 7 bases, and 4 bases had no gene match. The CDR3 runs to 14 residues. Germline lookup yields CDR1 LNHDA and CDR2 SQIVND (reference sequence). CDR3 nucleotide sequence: TGTGCCAGTAACCAACTAGCGGGAGCCGGGGAGCTGTTTTTT. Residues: CASNQLAGAGELFF.

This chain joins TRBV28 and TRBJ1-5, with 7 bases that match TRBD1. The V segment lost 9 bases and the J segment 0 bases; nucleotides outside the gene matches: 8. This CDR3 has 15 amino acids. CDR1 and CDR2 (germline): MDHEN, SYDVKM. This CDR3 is CASITGANSNQPQHF. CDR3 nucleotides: TGTGCCAGTATTACAGGGGCTAATAGCAATCAGCCCCAGCATTTT.

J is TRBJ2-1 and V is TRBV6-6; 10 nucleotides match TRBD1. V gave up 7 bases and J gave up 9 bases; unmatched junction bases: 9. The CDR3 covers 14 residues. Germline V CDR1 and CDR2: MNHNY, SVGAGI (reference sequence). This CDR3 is CASIPRQGAGEQFF. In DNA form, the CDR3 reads TGTGCCAGCATTCCTCGACAGGGGGCAGGTGAGCAGTTCTTC.

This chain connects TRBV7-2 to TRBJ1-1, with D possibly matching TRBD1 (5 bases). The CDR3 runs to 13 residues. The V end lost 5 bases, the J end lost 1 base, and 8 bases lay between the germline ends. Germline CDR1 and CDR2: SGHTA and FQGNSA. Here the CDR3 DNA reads TGTGCCAGCAGCGTCCAGGGGAACACTGAAGCTTTCTTT. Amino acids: CASSVQGNTEAFF.

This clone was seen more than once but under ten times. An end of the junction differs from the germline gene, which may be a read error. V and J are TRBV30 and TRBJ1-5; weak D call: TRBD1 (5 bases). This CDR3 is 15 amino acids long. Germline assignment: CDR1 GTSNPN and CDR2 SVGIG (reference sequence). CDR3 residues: CAWSYTGRSYQPQHF. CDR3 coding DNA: TGTGCCTGGAGCTACACAGGCCGTAGCTATCAGCCCCAGCATTTT. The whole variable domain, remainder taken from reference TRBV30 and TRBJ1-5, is SQTIHQWPATLVQPVGSPLSLECTVEGTSNPNLYWYRQAAGRGLQLLFYSVGIGQISSEVPQNLSASRPQDRQFILSSKKLLLSDSGFYLCAWSYTGRSYQPQHFGDGTRLSIL.

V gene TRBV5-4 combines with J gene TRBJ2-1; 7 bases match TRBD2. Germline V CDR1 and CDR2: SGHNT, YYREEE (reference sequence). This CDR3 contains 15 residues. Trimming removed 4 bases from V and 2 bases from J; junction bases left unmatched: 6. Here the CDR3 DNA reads TGTGCCAGCAGCCGGACTAGTTTTACCTACAATGAGCAGTTCTTC. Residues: CASSRTSFTYNEQFF.

CDR3 region: CASSLSGYGTDTQYF. Written as DNA, the CDR3 is TGTGCCAGCAGTCTAAGCGGGTATGGCACAGATACGCAGTATTTT. The rearrangement joins TRBV7-3 to TRBJ2-3; perhaps TRBD2 as D (6 bases). Per the germline V gene, CDR1 is SGHTA and CDR2 is FQGTGA. V lost 6 bases and J 1 base, leaving 14 bases between the germline ends. There are 15 residues in the CDR3. The full variable domain, with the rest looked up from reference TRBV7-3 and TRBJ2-3, is GAGVSQTPSNKVTEKGKYVELRCDPISGHTALYWYRQSLGQGPEFLIYFQGTGAADDSGLPNDRFFAVRPEGSVSTLKIQRTERGDSAVYLCASSLSGYGTDTQYFGPGTRLTVL.

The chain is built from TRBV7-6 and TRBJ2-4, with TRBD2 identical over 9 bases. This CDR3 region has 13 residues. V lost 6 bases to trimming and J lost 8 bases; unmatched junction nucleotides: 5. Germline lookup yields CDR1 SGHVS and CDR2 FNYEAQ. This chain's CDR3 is CASSRGRADIQYF. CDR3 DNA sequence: TGTGCCAGCAGTCGCGGGAGGGCCGACATTCAGTACTTC.

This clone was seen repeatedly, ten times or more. DNA for the CDR3: TGTGCCAGCAGCTTAGGGGCAAACTCCTACGAGCAGTACTTC. Residues: CASSLGANSYEQYF. This chain links TRBV11-2 with TRBJ2-7; D is undetermined. Germline-derived CDR1 and CDR2 are SGHAT and FQNNGV. Trimming cost V 1 base and J 0 bases, with 7 bases left between them. This CDR3 contains 14 residues.

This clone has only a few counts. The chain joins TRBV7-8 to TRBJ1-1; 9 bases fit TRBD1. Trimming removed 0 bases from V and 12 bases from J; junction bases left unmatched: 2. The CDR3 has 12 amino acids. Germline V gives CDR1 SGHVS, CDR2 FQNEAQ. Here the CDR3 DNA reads TGTGCCAGCAGCTTAGCGGGACAGGGACCTTTCTTT. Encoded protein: CASSLAGQGPFF.

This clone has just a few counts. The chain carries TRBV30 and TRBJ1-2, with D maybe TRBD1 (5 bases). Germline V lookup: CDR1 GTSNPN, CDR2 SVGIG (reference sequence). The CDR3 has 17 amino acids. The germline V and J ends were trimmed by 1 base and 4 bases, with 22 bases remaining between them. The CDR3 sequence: CAWSAKNRGQGGYGYTF. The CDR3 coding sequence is TGTGCCTGGAGTGCCAAAAATCGGGGTCAGGGAGGCTATGGCTACACCTTC.

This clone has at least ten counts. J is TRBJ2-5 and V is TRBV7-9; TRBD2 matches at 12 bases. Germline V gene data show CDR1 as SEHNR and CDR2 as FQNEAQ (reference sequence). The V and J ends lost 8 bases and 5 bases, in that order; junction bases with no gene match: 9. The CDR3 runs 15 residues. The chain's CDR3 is CASGPSGRAFETQYF. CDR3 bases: TGTGCCAGCGGTCCTAGCGGGAGGGCCTTCGAGACCCAGTACTTC.

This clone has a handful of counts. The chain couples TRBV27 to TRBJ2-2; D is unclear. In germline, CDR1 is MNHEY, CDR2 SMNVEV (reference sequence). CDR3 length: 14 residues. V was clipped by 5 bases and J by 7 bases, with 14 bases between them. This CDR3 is CASSHYRVGGELFF. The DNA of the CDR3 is TGTGCCAGCAGTCATTACCGGGTTGGCGGGGAGCTGTTTTTT.

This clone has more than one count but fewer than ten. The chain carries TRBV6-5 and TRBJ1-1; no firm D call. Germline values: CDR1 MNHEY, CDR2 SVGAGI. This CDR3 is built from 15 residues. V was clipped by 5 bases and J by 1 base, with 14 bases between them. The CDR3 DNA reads TGTGCCAGCAGTCAACTTTTCGGCGGGAACACTGAAGCTTTCTTT. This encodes CASSQLFGGNTEAFF.

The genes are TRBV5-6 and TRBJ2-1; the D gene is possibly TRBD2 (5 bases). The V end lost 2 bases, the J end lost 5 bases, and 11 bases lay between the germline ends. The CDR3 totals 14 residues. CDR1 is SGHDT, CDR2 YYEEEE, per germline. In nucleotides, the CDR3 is TGTGCCAGCAGCTTTGTGACTATAAACAATGAGCAGTTCTTC. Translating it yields CASSFVTINNEQFF. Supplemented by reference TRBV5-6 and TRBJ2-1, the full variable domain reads DAGVTQSPTHLIKTRGQQVTLRCSPKSGHDTVSWYQQALGQGPQFIFQYYEEEERQRGNFPDRFSGHQFPNYSSELNVNALLLGDSALYLCASSFVTINNEQFFGPGTRLTVL.

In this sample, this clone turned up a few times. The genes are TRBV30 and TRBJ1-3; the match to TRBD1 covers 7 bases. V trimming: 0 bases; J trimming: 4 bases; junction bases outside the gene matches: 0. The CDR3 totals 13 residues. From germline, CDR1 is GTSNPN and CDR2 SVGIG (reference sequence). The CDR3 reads CAWSVQGGNTIYF. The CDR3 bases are TGTGCCTGGAGTGTACAGGGGGGAAACACCATATATTTT.

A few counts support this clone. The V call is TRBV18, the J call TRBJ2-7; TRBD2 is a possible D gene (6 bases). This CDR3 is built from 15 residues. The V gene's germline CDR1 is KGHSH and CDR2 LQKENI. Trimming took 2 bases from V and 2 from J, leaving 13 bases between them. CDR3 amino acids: CASSPKSGGTYEQYF. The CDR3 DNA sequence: TGTGCCAGCTCACCAAAATCCGGCGGGACCTACGAGCAGTACTTC.

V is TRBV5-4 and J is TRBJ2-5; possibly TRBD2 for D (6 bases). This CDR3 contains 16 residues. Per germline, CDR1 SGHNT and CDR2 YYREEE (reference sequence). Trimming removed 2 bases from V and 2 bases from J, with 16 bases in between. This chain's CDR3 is CASSFAVSGFQETQYF. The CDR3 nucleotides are TGTGCCAGCAGCTTCGCGGTGAGCGGGTTTCAAGAGACCCAGTACTTC.

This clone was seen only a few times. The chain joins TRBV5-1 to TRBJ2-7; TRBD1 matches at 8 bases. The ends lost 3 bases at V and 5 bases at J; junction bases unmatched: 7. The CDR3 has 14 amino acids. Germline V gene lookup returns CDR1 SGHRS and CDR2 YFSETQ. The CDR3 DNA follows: TGCGCCAGCAGCTGGGGACAGGTTGAACACGAGCAGTACTTC. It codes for CASSWGQVEHEQYF.

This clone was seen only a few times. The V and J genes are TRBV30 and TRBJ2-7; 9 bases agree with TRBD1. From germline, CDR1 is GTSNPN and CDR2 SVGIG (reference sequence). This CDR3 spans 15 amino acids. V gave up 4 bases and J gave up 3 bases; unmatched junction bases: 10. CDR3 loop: CAWTPGQGRIYEQYF. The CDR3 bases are TGTGCCTGGACCCCGGGACAGGGTCGAATCTACGAGCAGTACTTC. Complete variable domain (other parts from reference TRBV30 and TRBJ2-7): SQTIHQWPATLVQPVGSPLSLECTVEGTSNPNLYWYRQAAGRGLQLLFYSVGIGQISSEVPQNLSASRPQDRQFILSSKKLLLSDSGFYLCAWTPGQGRIYEQYFGPGTRLTVT.

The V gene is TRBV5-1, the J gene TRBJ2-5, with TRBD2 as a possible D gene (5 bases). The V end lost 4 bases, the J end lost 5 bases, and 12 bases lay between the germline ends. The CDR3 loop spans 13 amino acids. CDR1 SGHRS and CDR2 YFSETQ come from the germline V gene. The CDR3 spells CASSPGGVETQYF. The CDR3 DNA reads TGCGCCAGCAGCCCCGGAGGAGTTGAGACCCAGTACTTC. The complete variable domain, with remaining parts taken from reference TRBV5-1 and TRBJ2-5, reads KAGVTQTPRYLIKTRGQQVTLSCSPISGHRSVSWYQQTPGQGLQFLFEYFSETQRNKGNFPGRFSGRQFSNSRSEMNVSTLELGDSALYLCASSPGGVETQYFGPGTRLLVL.

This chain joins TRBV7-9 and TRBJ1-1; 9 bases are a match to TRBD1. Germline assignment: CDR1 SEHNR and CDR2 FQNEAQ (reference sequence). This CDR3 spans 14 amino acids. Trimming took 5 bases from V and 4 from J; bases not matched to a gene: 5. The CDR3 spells CASSPQGASTEAFF. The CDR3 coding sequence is TGTGCCAGCAGCCCACAGGGGGCGAGCACTGAAGCTTTCTTT.

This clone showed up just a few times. CDR3 DNA: TGCGCCAGCAGCCCGGGACAGCAAGAGACCCAGTACTTC. This translates into CASSPGQQETQYF. The rearrangement joins TRBV5-1 to TRBJ2-5, with 7 bases that match TRBD1. V dropped 4 bases and J dropped 2; count of bases not matched to a gene: 2. Germline CDR1 SGHRS, CDR2 YFSETQ. This CDR3 contains 13 residues.

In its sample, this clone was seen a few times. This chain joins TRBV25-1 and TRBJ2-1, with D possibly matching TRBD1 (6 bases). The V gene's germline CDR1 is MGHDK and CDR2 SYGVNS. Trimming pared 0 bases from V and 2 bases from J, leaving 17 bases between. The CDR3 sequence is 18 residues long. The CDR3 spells CASSEYGPGVTAYNEQFF. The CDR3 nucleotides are TGTGCCAGCAGTGAATATGGGCCAGGGGTAACAGCCTACAATGAGCAGTTCTTC.

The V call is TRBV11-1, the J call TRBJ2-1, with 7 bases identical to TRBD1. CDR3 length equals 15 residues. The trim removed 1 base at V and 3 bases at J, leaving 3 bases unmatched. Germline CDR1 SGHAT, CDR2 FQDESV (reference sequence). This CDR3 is CASSLGQGNYNEQFF. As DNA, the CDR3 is TGTGCCAGCAGCTTAGGACAGGGAAACTACAATGAGCAGTTCTTC.

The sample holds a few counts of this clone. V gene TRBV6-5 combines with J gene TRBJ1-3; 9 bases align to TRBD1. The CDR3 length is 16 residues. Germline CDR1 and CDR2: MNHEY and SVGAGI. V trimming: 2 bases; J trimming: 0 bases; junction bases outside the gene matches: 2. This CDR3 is CASSYTTGGSGNTIYF. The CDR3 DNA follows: TGTGCCAGCAGTTACACGACAGGGGGCTCTGGAAACACCATATATTTT.

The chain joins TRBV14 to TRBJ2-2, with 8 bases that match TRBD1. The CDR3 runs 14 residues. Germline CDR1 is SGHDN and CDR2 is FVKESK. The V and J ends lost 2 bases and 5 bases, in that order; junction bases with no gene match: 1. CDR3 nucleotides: TGTGCCAGCAGCCAAAGGACAGGGACCGGGGAGCTGTTTTTT. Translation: CASSQRTGTGELFF.

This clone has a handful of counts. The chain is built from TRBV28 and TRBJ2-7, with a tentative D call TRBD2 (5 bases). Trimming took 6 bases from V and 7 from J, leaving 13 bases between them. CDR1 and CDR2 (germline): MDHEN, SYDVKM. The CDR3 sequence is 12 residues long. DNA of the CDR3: TGTGCCAGCAGCTCGGGGTCTAGAGAGCAGTACTTC. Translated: CASSSGSREQYF.

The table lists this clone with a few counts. CDR3: CASSLMTGSNQPQHF. Written as DNA, the CDR3 is TGTGCCAGCAGTCTCATGACGGGAAGCAATCAGCCCCAGCATTTT. V is TRBV27 and J is TRBJ1-5; D unclear. Trimming removed 5 bases at V and 1 base at J, with 12 bases between. CDR3 size: 15 residues. The V gene's germline CDR1 is MNHEY and CDR2 SMNVEV (reference sequence).